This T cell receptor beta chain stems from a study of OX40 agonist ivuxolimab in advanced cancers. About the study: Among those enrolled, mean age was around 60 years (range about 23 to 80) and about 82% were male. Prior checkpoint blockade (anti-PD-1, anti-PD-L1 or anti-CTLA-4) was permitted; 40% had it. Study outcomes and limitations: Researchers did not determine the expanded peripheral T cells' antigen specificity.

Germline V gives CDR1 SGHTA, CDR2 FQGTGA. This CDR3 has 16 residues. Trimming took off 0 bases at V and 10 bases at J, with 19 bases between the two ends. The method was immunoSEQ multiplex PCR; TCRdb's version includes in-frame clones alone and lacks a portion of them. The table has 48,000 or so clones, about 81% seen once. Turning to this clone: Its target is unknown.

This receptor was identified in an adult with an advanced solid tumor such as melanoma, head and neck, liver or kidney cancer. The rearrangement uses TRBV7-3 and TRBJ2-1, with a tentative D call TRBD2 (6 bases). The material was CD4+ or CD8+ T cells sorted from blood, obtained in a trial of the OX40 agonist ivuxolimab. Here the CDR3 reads CASSLTRPGGSKEQFF. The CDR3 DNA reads TGTGCCAGCAGCTTAACGCGACCCGGAGGGTCCAAGGAGCAGTTCTTC.